These T cell receptor beta chains were read from a single sample in a study of blood T cell repertoires in COVID-19. Profiling relied on immunoSEQ multiplex PCR, and the TCRdb table lists in-frame clones only, not all of them. The sample has about 150,000 clones; around nine tenths are singletons. The sequencing sample was made of peripheral blood. Receptor source: a woman in her 70s with acute or convalescent COVID-19. The CDR3 runs from the conserved cysteine through the conserved F or W. D genes are given only for firm matches. Rows give clone size only sometimes, using once, few, many, or a class for an expanded clone.

>.|TRBV7-2|.|TRBJ1-2
CASSLDWSGLYGYTF
TGTGCCAGCAGCTTAGATTGGTCAGGGCTATATGGCTACACCTTC
>.|TRBV7-9|TRBD1|TRBJ2-1
CASSPGDSLYNEQFF
TGTGCCAGCAGCCCTGGGGACAGCCTATACAATGAGCAGTTCTTC
>.|TRBV3-1/TRBV3-2|.|TRBJ1-2
CASSQQGGYGYTF
TGTGCCAGCAGCCAACAGGGAGGGTATGGCTACACCTTC
>.|TRBV25-1|.|TRBJ2-7
CASQGANTLYEQYF
TGTGCCAGCCAAGGGGCAAATACCCTCTACGAGCAGTACTTC
>.|TRBV6-5|TRBD1|TRBJ2-5
CASKISPTGVETQYF
TGTGCCAGCAAAATCAGCCCGACAGGGGTGGAGACCCAGTACTTC
>.|TRBV18|.|TRBJ2-2
CASSPRGLERAGELFF
TGTGCCAGCTCACCACGCGGTTTAGAGAGGGCCGGGGAGCTGTTTTTT
>.|TRBV24-1|TRBD2|TRBJ2-1
CATSDPGLAGDEQFF
TGTGCCACCAGTGACCCGGGACTAGCGGGGGATGAGCAGTTCTTC
>.|TRBV7-8|TRBD2|TRBJ2-5
CASSRGTPTSGEAQYF
TGTGCCAGCAGCCGGGGAACCCCGACTAGCGGGGAGGCCCAGTACTTC
>.|TRBV6-1|.|TRBJ1-1
CASSDKTGNTEAFF
TGTGCCAGCAGCGACAAGACAGGGAACACTGAAGCTTTCTTT
>.|TRBV9|.|TRBJ1-2
CASSAEVGGYGYTF
TGTGCCAGCAGCGCGGAGGTCGGTGGCTATGGCTACACCTTC
>.|TRBV24-1|TRBD1|TRBJ1-5
CATSDSSRDRPNQPQHF
TGTGCCACCAGTGATTCATCCCGGGACAGACCCAATCAGCCCCAGCATTTT
>.|TRBV4-2|.|TRBJ1-2
CASSQDGRGSGVGGYTF
TGTGCCAGCAGCCAAGATGGCCGGGGATCGGGGGTAGGGGGCTACACCTTC
>few|TRBV24-1|TRBD2|TRBJ2-3
CATSAQRGVAQYF
TGTGCCACCAGTGCTCAGCGGGGGGTGGCGCAGTATTTT
>.|TRBV7-2|.|TRBJ2-2
CASSSLINTGELFF
TGTGCCAGCAGCTCTCTTATAAACACCGGGGAGCTGTTTTTT
>.|TRBV4-1|TRBD1|TRBJ2-3
CASSHPTGGHTDTQYF
TGCGCCAGCAGCCACCCGACAGGGGGCCACACAGATACGCAGTATTTT
>.|TRBV11-3|TRBD2|TRBJ2-1
CASSLGLAGGLSEQFF
TGTGCCAGCAGCTTAGGGCTAGCGGGGGGGCTCAGTGAGCAGTTCTTC
>.|TRBV24-1|.|TRBJ1-2
CATSDAKNYGYTF
TGTGCCACCAGTGATGCGAAAAACTATGGCTACACCTTC
>.|TRBV19|.|TRBJ1-1
CASSIAVEAFF
TGTGCCAGTAGTATAGCGGTTGAAGCTTTCTTT
>few|TRBV21-1|.|TRBJ1-4
CASIWGGGALREKLFF
.
>once|TRBV7-8|TRBD2|TRBJ2-5
CASSARLAGGPNGETQYF
TGTGCCAGCAGCGCCCGACTAGCGGGGGGGCCGAATGGAGAGACCCAGTACTTC
>.|TRBV28|TRBD1|TRBJ1-4
CASKGGVGEKLFF
TGTGCCAGCAAAGGGGGCGTCGGTGAAAAACTGTTTTTT
>once|TRBV7-2|TRBD2|TRBJ2-7
CASSLAGTSGATGQYF
TGTGCCAGCAGCTTAGCAGGGACTAGCGGGGCTACGGGGCAGTACTTC
>.|TRBV28|TRBD1|TRBJ1-1
CASSLIGTGITEAFF
TGTGCCAGCAGTTTAATCGGGACAGGGATCACTGAAGCTTTCTTT
>.|TRBV27|.|TRBJ1-5
CASALERGSQPQHF
TGTGCCAGCGCCCTCGAGAGGGGGAGTCAGCCCCAGCATTTT
>.|TRBV7-9|.|TRBJ1-2
CASSATRGVNYGYTF
TGTGCCAGCAGCGCAACCAGGGGTGTCAACTATGGCTACACCTTC
>.|TRBV28|.|TRBJ1-2
CASKPGGANYGYTF
TGTGCCAGCAAGCCGGGGGGGGCTAACTATGGCTACACCTTC
>.|TRBV30|TRBD1|TRBJ1-6
CAWRTGTAITYNSPLHF
TGTGCCTGGAGAACCGGGACAGCTATAACCTATAATTCACCCCTCCACTTT